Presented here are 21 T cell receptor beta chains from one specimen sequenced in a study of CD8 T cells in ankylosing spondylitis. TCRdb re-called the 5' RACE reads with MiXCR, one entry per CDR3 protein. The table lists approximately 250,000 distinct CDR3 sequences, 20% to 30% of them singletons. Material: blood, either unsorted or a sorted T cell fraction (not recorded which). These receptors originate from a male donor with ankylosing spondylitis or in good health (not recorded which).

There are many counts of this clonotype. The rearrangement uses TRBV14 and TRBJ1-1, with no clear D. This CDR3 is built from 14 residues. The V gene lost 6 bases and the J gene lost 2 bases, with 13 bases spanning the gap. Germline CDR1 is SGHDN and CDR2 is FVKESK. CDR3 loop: CASREMEPNTEAFF. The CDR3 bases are TGTGCCAGCAGGGAGATGGAGCCCAACACTGAAGCTTTCTTT.

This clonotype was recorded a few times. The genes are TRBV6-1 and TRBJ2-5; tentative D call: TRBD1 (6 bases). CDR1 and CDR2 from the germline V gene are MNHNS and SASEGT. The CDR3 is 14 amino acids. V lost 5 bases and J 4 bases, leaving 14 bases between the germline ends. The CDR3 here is CASSQRGFPETQYF. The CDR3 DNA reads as TGTGCCAGCAGTCAGAGGGGGTTCCCAGAGACCCAGTACTTC.

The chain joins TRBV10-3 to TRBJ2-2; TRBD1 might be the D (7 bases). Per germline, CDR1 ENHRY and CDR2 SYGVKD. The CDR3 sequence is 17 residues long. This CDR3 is CLRQGQTSRIRAGELFF. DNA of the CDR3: TGTTTGCGACAGGGACAGACTAGTAGGATACGGGCCGGGGAGCTGTTTTTT.

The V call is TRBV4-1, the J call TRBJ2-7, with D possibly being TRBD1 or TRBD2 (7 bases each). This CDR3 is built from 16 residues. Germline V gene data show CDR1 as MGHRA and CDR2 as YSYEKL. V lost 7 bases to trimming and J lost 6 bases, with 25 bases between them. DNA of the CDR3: TGCGCCAGCACCACCGGGGACAACAGGGGCGGGGGCGAGCAGTACTTC. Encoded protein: CASTTGDNRGGGEQYF.

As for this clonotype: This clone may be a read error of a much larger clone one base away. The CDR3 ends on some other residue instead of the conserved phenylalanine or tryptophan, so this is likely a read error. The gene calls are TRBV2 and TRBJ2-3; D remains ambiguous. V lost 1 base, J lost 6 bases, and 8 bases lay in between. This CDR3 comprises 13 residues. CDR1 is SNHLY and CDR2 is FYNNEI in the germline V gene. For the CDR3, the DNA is TGTGCCAGCAGTGAAGGAGCCCCGGATACGCAGTATTCT. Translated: CASSEGAPDTQYS.

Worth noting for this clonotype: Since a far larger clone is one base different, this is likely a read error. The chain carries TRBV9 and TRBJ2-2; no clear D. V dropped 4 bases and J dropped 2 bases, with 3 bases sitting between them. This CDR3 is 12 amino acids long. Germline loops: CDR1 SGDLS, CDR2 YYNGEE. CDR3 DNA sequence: TGTGCCAGCAGCTTCAACACCGGGGAGCTGTTTTTT. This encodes CASSFNTGELFF. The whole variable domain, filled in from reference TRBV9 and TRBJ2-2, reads DSGVTQTPKHLITATGQRVTLRCSPRSGDLSVYWYQQSLDQGLQFLIQYYNGEERAKGNILERFSAQQFPDLHSELNLSSLELGDSALYFCASSFNTGELFFGEGSRLTVL.

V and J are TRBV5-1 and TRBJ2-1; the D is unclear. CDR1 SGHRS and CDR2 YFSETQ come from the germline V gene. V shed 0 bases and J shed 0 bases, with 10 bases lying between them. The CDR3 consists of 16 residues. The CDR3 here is CASSLEPSFSYNEQFF. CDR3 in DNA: TGCGCCAGCAGCTTGGAACCCAGCTTCTCCTACAATGAGCAGTTCTTC.

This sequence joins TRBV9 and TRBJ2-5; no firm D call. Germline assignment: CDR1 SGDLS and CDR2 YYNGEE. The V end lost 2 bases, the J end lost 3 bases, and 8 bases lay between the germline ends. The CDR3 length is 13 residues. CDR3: CASSVDGKETQYF. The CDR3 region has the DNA TGTGCCAGCAGCGTGGACGGAAAAGAGACCCAGTACTTC. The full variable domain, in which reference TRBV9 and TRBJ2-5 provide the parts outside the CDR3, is DSGVTQTPKHLITATGQRVTLRCSPRSGDLSVYWYQQSLDQGLQFLIQYYNGEERAKGNILERFSAQQFPDLHSELNLSSLELGDSALYFCASSVDGKETQYFGPGTRLLVL.

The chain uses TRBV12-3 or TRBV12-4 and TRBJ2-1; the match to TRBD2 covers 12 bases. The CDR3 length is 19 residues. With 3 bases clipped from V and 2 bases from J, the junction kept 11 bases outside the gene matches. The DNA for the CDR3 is TGTGCCAGCAGTTTGAGGTCTAGCGGGGGGGGCGTAACCTACAATGAGCAGTTCTTC. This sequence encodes CASSLRSSGGGVTYNEQFF.

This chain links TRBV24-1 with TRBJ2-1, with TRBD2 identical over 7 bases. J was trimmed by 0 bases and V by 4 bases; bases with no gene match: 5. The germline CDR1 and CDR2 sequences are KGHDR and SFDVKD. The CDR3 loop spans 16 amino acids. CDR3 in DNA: TGTGCCACCAGTGACACGCAGCGGGGCTCCTACAATGAGCAGTTCTTC. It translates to CATSDTQRGSYNEQFF.

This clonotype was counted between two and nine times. CDR3 nucleotide sequence: TGTGCCAGCAGCCCACAGGGGCCCGCCCCCGAGACCCAGTACTTC. Protein: CASSPQGPAPETQYF. The chain combines TRBV12-3 or TRBV12-4 with TRBJ2-5; 7 positions agree with TRBD1. The CDR3 loop spans 15 amino acids. Losses at the gene ends were 6 bases for V and 5 bases for J; bases not matched to a gene: 12.

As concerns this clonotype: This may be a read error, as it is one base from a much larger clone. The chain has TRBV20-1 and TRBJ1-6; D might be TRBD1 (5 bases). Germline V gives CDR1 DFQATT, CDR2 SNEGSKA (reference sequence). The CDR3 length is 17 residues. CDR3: CCARGSAGSSYNSPLHF. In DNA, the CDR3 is TGCTGTGCTAGAGGTAGTGCAGGGAGCTCCTATAATTCACCCCTCCACTTT.

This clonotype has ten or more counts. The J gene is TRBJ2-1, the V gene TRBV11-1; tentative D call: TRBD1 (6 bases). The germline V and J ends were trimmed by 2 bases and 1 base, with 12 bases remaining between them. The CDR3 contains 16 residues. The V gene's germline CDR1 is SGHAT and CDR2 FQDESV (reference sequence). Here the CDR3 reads CASSLMGDTSYNEQFF. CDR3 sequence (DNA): TGTGCCAGCAGCTTAATGGGGGACACATCCTACAATGAGCAGTTCTTC.

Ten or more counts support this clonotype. CDR3 sequence (DNA): TGCAGTGGGGCGAGGAGCAATCAGCCCCAGCATTTT. Translating it yields CSGARSNQPQHF. The chain couples TRBV20-1 to TRBJ1-5; D gene unclear. Germline V CDR1 and CDR2: DFQATT, SNEGSKA (reference sequence). The ends were cut back, 7 bases at V and 1 base at J, with 8 bases in the middle. The CDR3 is 12 amino acids.

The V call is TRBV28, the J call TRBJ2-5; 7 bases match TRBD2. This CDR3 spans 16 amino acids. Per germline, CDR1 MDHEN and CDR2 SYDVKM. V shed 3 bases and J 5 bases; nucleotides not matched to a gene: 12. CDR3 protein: CASSLGRGTAGETQYF. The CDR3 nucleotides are TGTGCCAGCAGTTTGGGGAGGGGTACGGCGGGGGAGACCCAGTACTTC.

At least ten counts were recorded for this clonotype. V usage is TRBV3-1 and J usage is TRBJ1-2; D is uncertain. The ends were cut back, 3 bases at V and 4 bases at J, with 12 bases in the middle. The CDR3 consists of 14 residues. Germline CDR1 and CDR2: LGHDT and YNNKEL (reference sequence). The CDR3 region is CASSQSRSSYGYTF. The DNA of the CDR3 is TGTGCCAGCAGCCAGAGTCGGTCGAGCTATGGCTACACCTTC.

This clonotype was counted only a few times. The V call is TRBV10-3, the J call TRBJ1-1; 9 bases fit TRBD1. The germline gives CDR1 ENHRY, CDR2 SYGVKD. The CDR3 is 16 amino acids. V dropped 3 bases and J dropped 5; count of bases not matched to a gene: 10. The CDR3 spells CAISDTGGARRTEAFF. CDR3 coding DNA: TGTGCCATCAGTGACACAGGGGGCGCTCGGCGAACTGAAGCTTTCTTT.

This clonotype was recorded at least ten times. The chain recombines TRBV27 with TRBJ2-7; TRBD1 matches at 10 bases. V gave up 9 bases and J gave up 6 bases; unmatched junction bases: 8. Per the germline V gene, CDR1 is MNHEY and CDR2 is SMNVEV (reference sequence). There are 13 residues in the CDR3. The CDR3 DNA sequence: TGTGCCAGTAAGAGGACAGGGGGGACCGAGCAGTACTTC. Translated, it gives CASKRTGGTEQYF.

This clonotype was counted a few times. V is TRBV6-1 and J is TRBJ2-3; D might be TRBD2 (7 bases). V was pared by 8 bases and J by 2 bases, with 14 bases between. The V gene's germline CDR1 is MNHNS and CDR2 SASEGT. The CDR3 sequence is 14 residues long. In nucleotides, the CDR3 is TGTGCCAGCGGAAGGGAGGGACACACAGATACGCAGTATTTT. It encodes CASGREGHTDTQYF.

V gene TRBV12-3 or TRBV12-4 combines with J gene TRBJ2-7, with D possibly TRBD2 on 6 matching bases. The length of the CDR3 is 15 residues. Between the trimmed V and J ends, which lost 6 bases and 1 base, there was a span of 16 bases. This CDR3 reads CASSPGSKTSYEQYF. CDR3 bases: TGTGCCAGCAGCCCCGGGAGCAAGACGTCCTACGAGCAGTACTTC.

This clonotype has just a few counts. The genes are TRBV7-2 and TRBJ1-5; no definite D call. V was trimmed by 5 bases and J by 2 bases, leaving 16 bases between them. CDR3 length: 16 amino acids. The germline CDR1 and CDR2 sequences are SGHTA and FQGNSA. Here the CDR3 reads CASSPRTTVGNQPQHF. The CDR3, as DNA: TGTGCCAGCAGCCCCCGGACCACCGTCGGCAATCAGCCCCAGCATTTT.